A selection of T cell receptor beta chains follows, all from one sample in a study of blood T cell repertoires in COVID-19. Profiled with immunoSEQ multiplex PCR; TCRdb holds only in-frame clones, not every one. Altogether roughly 210,000 clones are present, 88% being singletons, with the ten largest covering about 1.8%. The sample comprised peripheral blood. These receptors originate from a man aged 65 to 79 with acute or convalescent COVID-19. Both conserved end residues are part of each CDR3. A D gene is named only where the DNA matches it firmly. Clone size, where shown, is once, few, many, or a class for clones that have expanded.

TRBJ1-2	TRBD1	-	TRBV4-2	TGTGCCAGCAGCCAAGACTCGGGACAGCCCCCTCCTGGCTACACCTTC	CASSQDSGQPPPGYTF
TRBJ2-7	-	-	TRBV7-2	TGTGCCAGCAGTTCAGGGTTCGGCGAGCAGTACTTC	CASSSGFGEQYF
TRBJ2-1	-	-	TRBV19	TGTGCCAGTAGTATTAGGACAGCCTACAATGAGCAGTTCTTC	CASSIRTAYNEQFF
TRBJ2-4	TRBD1	few	TRBV28	TGTGCCAGCAGTCCAGGACAGGGGAGGAACATTCAGTACTTC	CASSPGQGRNIQYF
TRBJ2-2	-	-	TRBV11-3	TGTGCCAGCAGCTTAAGGAGCACCGGGGAGCTGTTTTTT	CASSLRSTGELFF
TRBJ1-6	TRBD1	-	TRBV19	TGTGCCAGTAGTAACCGGGACAGCAATTCACCCCTCCACTTT	CASSNRDSNSPLHF
TRBJ1-1	TRBD1	-	TRBV25-1	TGTGCCAGCAGTGAAACAGGGGTCACTGAAGCTTTCTTT	CASSETGVTEAFF
TRBJ1-1	-	-	TRBV30	TGTGCCTGGATGGACAGTCTTAACACTGAAGCTTTCTTT	CAWMDSLNTEAFF
TRBJ2-7	-	-	TRBV4-1	TGCGCCAGCAGCCCGCTTGGTGCGGGAATGGCCTCCTACGAGCAGTACTTC	CASSPLGAGMASYEQYF
TRBJ2-5	-	-	TRBV6-1	TGTGCCAGCAGTGAAGTATCTCGGGGGATGAGGTACCAAGAGACCCAGTACTTC	CASSEVSRGMRYQETQYF
TRBJ2-7	-	-	TRBV2	TGTGCCAGCAGTGGTGCCTCAGGGTTCTCGACCTACGAGCAGTACTTC	CASSGASGFSTYEQYF
TRBJ2-1	TRBD2	-	TRBV11-3	TGTGCCAGCAGTTTGACGACTAGCGGGAACCTAAAGTTCTTC	CASSLTTSGNLKFF
TRBJ2-7	TRBD2	-	TRBV28	TGTGCCAGGGCCCGGGTGGAGGCGGGAGTCGACAAGGGTAGCGAGCAGTACTTC	CARARVEAGVDKGSEQYF
TRBJ1-2	TRBD1	-	TRBV6-5	TGTGCCAGCAGTTACTCGGGGACAGGGTCCTATGGCTACACCTTC	CASSYSGTGSYGYTF
TRBJ1-6	-	few	TRBV18	TGTGCCAGCTCACCTCGGGCCCTAGGGGATTCACCCCTCCACTTT	CASSPRALGDSPLHF
TRBJ2-1	TRBD1	-	TRBV5-1	TGCGCCAGCAGCCCTGGACAGGGTCCCTACAATGAGCAGTTCTTC	CASSPGQGPYNEQFF
TRBJ1-4	-	-	TRBV19	TGTGCCAGTAGTAGTCAGAAGAATGAAAAACTGTTTTTT	CASSSQKNEKLFF
TRBJ2-1	TRBD2	once	TRBV7-2	TGTGCCAGCAGCTTAGGCCTTGGGACTAGCGGCTACAATGAGCAGTTCTTC	CASSLGLGTSGYNEQFF
TRBJ1-1	-	-	TRBV5-5	TGTGCCAGCAGCTTCCCCGGGGCTAGGGGGACCACTGAAGCTTTCTTT	CASSFPGARGTTEAFF
TRBJ2-7	-	-	TRBV18	TGTGCCAGCTCACTTGGGACATCGAACGAGCAGTACTTC	CASSLGTSNEQYF
TRBJ2-7	TRBD1	-	TRBV5-1	TGCGCCAGCAGGCCCGGACAGGAGGCCTACGAGCAGTACTTC	CASRPGQEAYEQYF
TRBJ2-1	-	-	TRBV10-3	TGTGCCATCAGTGAGTTTTCCCGGGATTACCCCGGGGATGAGCAGTTCTTC	CAISEFSRDYPGDEQFF
TRBJ2-7	TRBD2	-	TRBV19	TGTGCCAGTAGTACCACTAGCGGGAGAAGCGAGCAGTACTTC	CASSTTSGRSEQYF